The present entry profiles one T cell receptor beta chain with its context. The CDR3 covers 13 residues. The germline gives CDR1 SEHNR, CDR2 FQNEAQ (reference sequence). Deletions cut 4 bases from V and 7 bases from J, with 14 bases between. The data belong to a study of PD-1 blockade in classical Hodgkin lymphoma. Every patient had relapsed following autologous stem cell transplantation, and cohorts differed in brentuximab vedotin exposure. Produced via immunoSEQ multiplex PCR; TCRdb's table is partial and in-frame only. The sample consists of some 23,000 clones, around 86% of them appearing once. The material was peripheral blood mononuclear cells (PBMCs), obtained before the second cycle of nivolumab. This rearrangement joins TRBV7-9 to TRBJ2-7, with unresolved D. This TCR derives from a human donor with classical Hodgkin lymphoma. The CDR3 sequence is CASSSTGPREQYF. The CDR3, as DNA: TGTGCCAGCAGCTCTACGGGCCCTCGGGAGCAGTACTTC.